This T cell receptor (beta chain) was recovered during a study of blood T cell repertoires in COVID-19 (dated by TCRdb to the early 2020s). For the study in its entirety: Recovered participants in ImmuneRACE Cohort 3 were defined by two consecutive negative NP/OP PCR tests, clearance by a healthcare professional, or resolution of symptoms. The prospective study material was composed of cDNA or gDNA derived from T cells, B-cell-depleted T cells, or PBMCs. Samples covering the acute and convalescent phases of COVID-19 were provided by collaborators in the United States, Italy and Spain. The samples were drawn from two sources: the first 160 participants of the ongoing ImmuneRACE study, and 950 to 1,500 subjects contributed by 6 global collaborators. Sample metadata almost always included a de-identified subject ID, COVID-19 status, age in years and sex. Subjects who had been exposed to COVID-19, were actively infected with it, or had recovered from it provided the deeply sampled blood TCRbeta repertoires that made up the dataset. The repertoires were released in a freely available public database meant as a resource for research on the immune response to SARS-CoV-2. Where HLA class I and class II types were available, the types were taken from metadata supplied by the sample provider, not from assay-based typing.

V is pared back by 0 bases and J by 1 base, with 13 bases lying between the germline termini. The CDR3 holds 16 amino acids from the cysteine to the phenylalanine. Just CDR3 DNA is preserved here, 48 bases in frame from base 1. Looking up the germline V gene yields CDR1 SGHRS and CDR2 YFSETQ. Notes on this clone: Its antigen has not been determined. No much larger clone is present one base from it, and per-base qualities are unavailable.

Participants in the prospective study were enrolled through a virtual design, were aged about 18 to 100 years, and lived in approximately 25 United States geographic areas. To assign participants to cohorts, the prospective study relied on clinical history that participants themselves reported in a screening survey and a study questionnaire. In the prospective study, mobile phlebotomists collected whole blood, serum and a nasopharyngeal or oropharyngeal swab from each participant. Prospective study participants could optionally give additional blood draws and questionnaires over a roughly 2-month period. Blood samples from the prospective study were shipped frozen or at room temperature prior to DNA extraction. The paper's findings and limits, for the study overall: How much clinical and demographic metadata was included differed by source and by participant, and the metadata was provided uncurated.

TCRbeta CDR3 regions were amplified from genomic DNA by means of the immunoSEQ Assay, a bias-controlled multiplex PCR. Per the original workflow: Nucleated cell counts per sample were estimated from amplification of reference gene primers within the assay. Sequence reads were collapsed and filtered to measure the absolute abundance of every unique TCRbeta CDR3 rearrangement. Productive Simpson clonality was computed per sample as the square root of Simpson's diversity index over productive rearrangements. In TCRdb, the immuneACCESS table is reduced to in-frame sequences with V and J assigned. These tables do not hold every clone; where another copy was compared, an unresolved V gene accounts for under half, and the others remain unexplained. V, J and clone size reflect that table, while D and trimming were determined from the DNA. In all, the sample holds hundreds of thousands of clones, and 88% of those were seen once. Approximately 2% of the sample comes from the top ten.

The chain links TRBV5-1 with TRBJ1-1, with TRBD1 tentatively as D gene (5 bases match). This TCR was sampled from a woman aged 55-70 years in a cohort exposed to, infected with or recovered from COVID-19 (not recorded which). The sample was PBMCs or T cells enriched from blood (not recorded which). The CDR3 protein is CASSLVGAAENTEAFF. The DNA sequence follows: TGCGCCAGCAGCTTGGTAGGGGCAGCCGAGAACACTGAAGCTTTCTTT.